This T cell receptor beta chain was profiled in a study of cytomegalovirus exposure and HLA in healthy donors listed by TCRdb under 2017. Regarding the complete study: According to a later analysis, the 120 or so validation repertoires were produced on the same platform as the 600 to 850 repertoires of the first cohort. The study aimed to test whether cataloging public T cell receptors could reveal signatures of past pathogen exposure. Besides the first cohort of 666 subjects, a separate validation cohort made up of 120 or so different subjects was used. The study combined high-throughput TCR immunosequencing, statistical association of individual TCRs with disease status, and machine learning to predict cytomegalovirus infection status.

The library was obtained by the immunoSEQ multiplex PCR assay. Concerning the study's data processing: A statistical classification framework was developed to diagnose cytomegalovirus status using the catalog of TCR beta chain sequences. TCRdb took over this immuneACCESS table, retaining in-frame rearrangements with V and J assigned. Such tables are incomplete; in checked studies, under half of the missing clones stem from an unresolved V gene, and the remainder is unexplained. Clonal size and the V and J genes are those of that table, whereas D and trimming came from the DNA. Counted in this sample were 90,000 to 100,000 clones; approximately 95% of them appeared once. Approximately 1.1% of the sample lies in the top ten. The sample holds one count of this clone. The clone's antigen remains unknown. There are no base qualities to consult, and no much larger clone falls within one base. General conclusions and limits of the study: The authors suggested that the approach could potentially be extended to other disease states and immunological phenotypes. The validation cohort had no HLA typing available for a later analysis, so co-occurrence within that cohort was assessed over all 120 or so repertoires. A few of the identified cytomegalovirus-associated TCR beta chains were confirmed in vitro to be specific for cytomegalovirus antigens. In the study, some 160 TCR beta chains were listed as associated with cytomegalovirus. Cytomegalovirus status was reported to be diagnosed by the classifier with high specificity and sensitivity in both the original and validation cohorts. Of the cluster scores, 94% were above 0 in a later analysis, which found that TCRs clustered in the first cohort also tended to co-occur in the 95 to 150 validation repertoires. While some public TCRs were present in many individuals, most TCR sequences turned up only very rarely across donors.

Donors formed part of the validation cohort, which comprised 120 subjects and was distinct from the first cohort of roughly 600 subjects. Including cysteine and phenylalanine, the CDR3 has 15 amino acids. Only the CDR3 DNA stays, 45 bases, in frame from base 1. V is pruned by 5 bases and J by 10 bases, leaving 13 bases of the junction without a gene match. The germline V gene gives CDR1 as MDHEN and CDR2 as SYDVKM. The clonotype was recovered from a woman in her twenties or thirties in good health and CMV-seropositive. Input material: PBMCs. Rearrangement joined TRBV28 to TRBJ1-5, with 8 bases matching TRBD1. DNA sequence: TGTGCCAGCAGTGCGTCGGACAGGGCAAGGGGACCCCAGCATTTT. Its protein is CASSASDRARGPQHF. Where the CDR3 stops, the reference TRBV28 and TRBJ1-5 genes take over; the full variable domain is DVKVTQSSRYLVKRTGEKVFLECVQDMDHENMFWYRQDPGLGLRLIYFSYDVKMKEKGDIPEGYSVSREKKERFSLILESASTNQTSMYLCASSASDRARGPQHFGDGTRLSIL.